This TCR beta chain was retrieved from a study of cytomegalovirus exposure and HLA in healthy donors listed by TCRdb under 2017. For the wider study: According to a later analysis, one platform produced both the 110 or so validation repertoires and the 670 or so repertoires of the first cohort. The aim of the study was to test whether cataloging public T cell receptors could identify signatures of past pathogen exposure. Along with the roughly 700-subject first cohort, a separate validation cohort of over 90 different subjects was used. To predict cytomegalovirus infection status, the study combined high-throughput TCR immunosequencing, statistical association of individual TCRs with disease status, and machine learning.

The method behind the library was the immunoSEQ multiplex PCR assay. As for the authors' bioinformatics: A statistical classification framework was built for diagnosing cytomegalovirus status from the catalog of TCR beta chain sequences. TCRdb carries this immuneACCESS record with in-frame sequences only. Its versions omit some clonotypes, under half of them owing to an unresolved V gene in the studies checked, with the rest unexplained. Clone size and V and J calls were adopted from that table, with D and trimming inferred from the DNA. The table for this sample lists around 160,000 clones; 70% to 90% of them were counted only once. The top ten hold under 2.5% of the sample. This clone has only a few counts. What antigen it recognizes has not been identified. One base away there is no much larger clone; base qualities are not given. Donors formed part of the validation cohort, which comprised 120 subjects and was distinct from the first cohort of under 850 subjects.

Overall results and qualifications from the work: In vitro tests confirmed that a few of the cytomegalovirus-associated TCR beta chains recognize cytomegalovirus antigens. Subsequent analysis determined that TCRs grouped into clusters in the first cohort also showed a tendency toward co-occurrence across the 90 to 150 validation repertoires, and approximately 93% of cluster scores exceeded 0. A total of 150 to 200 TCR beta chains were listed by the study as associated with cytomegalovirus. Cytomegalovirus status was reported to be diagnosed by the classifier with high specificity and sensitivity in both the original and validation cohorts. The authors suggested that the approach could potentially be extended to other disease states and immunological phenotypes. Most TCR sequences were observed very rarely across donors, whereas some public TCRs were present in many individuals. The validation cohort had no HLA typing available for a later analysis, so co-occurrence within that cohort was assessed over all 120 or so repertoires.

The CDR3 contains 15 residues, cysteine and phenylalanine counted. Only the CDR3 portion is preserved as DNA: 45 bases, with reading frame beginning at the first base. CDR1 and CDR2 are read off the germline V gene as MNHEY and SVGAGI. From V the trimming removes 6 bases and from J it removes 1 base, while the gene matches leave 5 bases of the junction unaccounted for. This receptor was identified in a young man in good health and CMV-seropositive. Sequenced input: PBMCs. The chain is encoded by TRBV6-5 joined to TRBJ2-7; a stretch of 11 junction bases matches TRBD2. The sequenced DNA: TGTGCCAGCAGCGTGACTAGCGGGGTGTCCTACGAGCAGTACTTC. The resulting protein is CASSVTSGVSYEQYF.